What follows are 24 T cell receptor beta chains derived from one specimen sequenced in a study of identifying expanded T cells in peripheral blood. The method was immunoSEQ multiplex PCR; TCRdb's version includes in-frame clones alone and lacks a portion of them. This sample has 70,000 to 100,000 clones, with around 88% found just once. Sequenced sample: blood. Source of these receptors: a person aged 18-70 years in good health.

In this sample, this clone turned up once. Sequence at one end of the junction differs from germline and may be a read error. This rearrangement joins TRBV18 to TRBJ2-3; TRBD1 matches 8 bases. CDR1 KGHSH and CDR2 LQKENI come from the germline V gene. This CDR3 is built from 14 residues. CDR3 in amino acids: CASSPQTGVNTQYF. DNA for the CDR3: TGTGCCAGCTCGCCACAGACAGGGGTGAATACGCAGTATTTT.

The rearrangement links TRBV27 to TRBJ1-5; 8 bases are shared with TRBD1. Germline trimming cut 5 bases from V and 4 bases from J; bases unmatched to any gene: 4. This CDR3 is 14 amino acids long. CDR1 and CDR2 from the germline V gene are MNHEY and SMNVEV (reference sequence). The CDR3 DNA reads as TGTGCCAGCAGTCCCGGACAGGGTAATCAGCCCCAGCATTTT. Translated: CASSPGQGNQPQHF.

The chain uses TRBV7-8 and TRBJ2-2; D ambiguous. Trimming removed 5 bases at V and 5 bases at J, with 12 bases between. The CDR3 contains 14 residues. From germline, CDR1 is SGHVS and CDR2 FQNEAQ. The CDR3 spells CASSPSVGTGELFF. DNA for the CDR3: TGTGCCAGCAGCCCCTCCGTAGGGACCGGGGAGCTGTTTTTT.

This clone was counted many times. V usage is TRBV6-6 and J usage is TRBJ2-5; D ambiguous. The CDR3 spans 12 residues. The ends were cut back, 11 bases at V and 1 base at J, with 11 bases in the middle. The germline CDR1 and CDR2 sequences are MNHNY and SVGAGI (reference sequence). The CDR3, as DNA: TGTGCCTCAACGTGGTCCCAAGAGACCCAGTACTTC. Its protein product is CASTWSQETQYF.

The chain employs TRBV11-3 and TRBJ2-1; 11 nucleotides line up with TRBD2. CDR3 length: 16 amino acids. V was clipped by 4 bases and J by 7 bases; unmatched bases: 9. Germline CDR1 reads SGHNT; CDR2 reads YENEEA. The CDR3 loop reads CASSSGDSGGANEQFF. CDR3 in DNA: TGTGCCAGCAGCTCCGGGGATAGCGGGGGGGCAAATGAGCAGTTCTTC.

The chain employs TRBV30 and TRBJ2-1, with 8 nucleotides matching TRBD1. The CDR3 contains 14 residues. Germline CDR1 GTSNPN, CDR2 SVGIG (reference sequence). Trimming took 0 bases from V and 5 from J; bases not matched to a gene: 3. The CDR3 DNA follows: TGTGCCTGGAGTGTACTGGACAGGGACAATGAGCAGTTCTTC. Protein product: CAWSVLDRDNEQFF. Full variable domain (missing parts from reference TRBV30 and TRBJ2-1): SQTIHQWPATLVQPVGSPLSLECTVEGTSNPNLYWYRQAAGRGLQLLFYSVGIGQISSEVPQNLSASRPQDRQFILSSKKLLLSDSGFYLCAWSVLDRDNEQFFGPGTRLTVL.

The chain employs TRBV9 and TRBJ2-4; D might be TRBD2 (6 bases). The CDR3 runs 18 residues. V was shortened by 0 bases and J by 0 bases, with 16 bases between the two germline ends. The germline V gene encodes CDR1 SGDLS and CDR2 YYNGEE. CDR3 residues: CASSVEGTYNLAKNIQYF. The DNA for the CDR3 is TGTGCCAGCAGCGTAGAAGGGACTTACAATTTAGCCAAAAACATTCAGTACTTC.

This sequence joins TRBV10-2 and TRBJ1-5, with TRBD1 as a possible D gene (6 bases). The CDR3 runs to 15 residues. V was pared by 5 bases and J by 6 bases, with 17 bases between. Germline V gene lookup returns CDR1 WSHSY and CDR2 SAAADI. The CDR3 bases are TGCGCCAGCAGTTCCACAGGGTCGTGGGGTCAGCCCCAGCATTTT. It encodes CASSSTGSWGQPQHF.

This chain joins TRBV29-1 and TRBJ2-5; 8 nucleotides align to TRBD2. Per the germline V gene, CDR1 is SQVTM and CDR2 is ANQGSEA. Trimming took 6 bases from V and 5 from J; bases not matched to a gene: 5. This CDR3 region has 12 residues. CDR3 residues: CSVGGARETQYF. Written as DNA, the CDR3 is TGCAGCGTCGGGGGGGCACGGGAGACCCAGTACTTC.

As to this clone: This same CDR3 is encoded by further DNA sequences in the sample. This rearrangement joins TRBV6-1 to TRBJ1-1; D unresolved. This CDR3 region has 12 residues. The germline V gene encodes CDR1 MNHNS and CDR2 SASEGT. V lost 5 bases and J lost 0, with 4 bases in between. CDR3 amino acids: CASSRVNTEAFF. Written as DNA, the CDR3 is TGTGCCAGCAGTCGGGTGAACACTGAAGCTTTCTTT.

The rearrangement uses TRBV14 and TRBJ2-3, with D uncertain. The CDR3 loop spans 13 amino acids. CDR1 is SGHDN, CDR2 FVKESK, per germline. V lost 1 base, J lost 6 bases, and 8 bases lay in between. The CDR3 DNA follows: TGTGCCAGCAGCCAAGTGTGGGTGGATACGCAGTATTTT. Translation gives CASSQVWVDTQYF.

In its sample, this clone was seen once. The V gene is TRBV5-6, the J gene TRBJ2-7, with no clear D. Deletions cut 3 bases from V and 2 bases from J, with 15 bases between. Germline V gene sequence: CDR1 SGHDT, CDR2 YYEEEE. CDR3 size: 15 residues. Written as DNA, the CDR3 is TGTGCCAGCAGCTCACGATCAACTCGGGCCTACGAGCAGTACTTC. It yields the protein CASSSRSTRAYEQYF.

The chain recombines TRBV2 with TRBJ1-5; no clear D gene. The CDR3 extends over 16 amino acids. CDR1 and CDR2 from the germline V gene are SNHLY and FYNNEI. The ends were cut back, 0 bases at V and 6 bases at J, with 15 bases in the middle. The CDR3: CASSEASAGVGQPQHF. Here the CDR3 DNA reads TGTGCCAGCAGTGAAGCTTCGGCGGGCGTTGGTCAGCCCCAGCATTTT.

The V gene is TRBV7-3, the J gene TRBJ2-2, with D uncertain. The CDR3 has 14 amino acids. Germline V gene lookup returns CDR1 SGHTA and CDR2 FQGTGA. Trimming left V 0 bases short and J 6 bases short, with 8 bases between. The CDR3 region is CASSLTRPPGELFF. For the CDR3, the DNA is TGTGCCAGCAGCTTAACGAGACCGCCCGGGGAGCTGTTTTTT. Supplemented by reference TRBV7-3 and TRBJ2-2, the full variable domain reads GAGVSQTPSNKVTEKGKYVELRCDPISGHTALYWYRQSLGQGPEFLIYFQGTGAADDSGLPNDRFFAVRPEGSVSTLKIQRTERGDSAVYLCASSLTRPPGELFFGEGSRLTVL.

V usage is TRBV5-1 and J usage is TRBJ1-6, with 7 bases that match TRBD1. This CDR3 spans 18 amino acids. Trimming cost V 3 bases and J 7 bases; bases outside gene matches: 16. Germline lookup yields CDR1 SGHRS and CDR2 YFSETQ. CDR3 DNA: TGCGCCAGCAGCTCGGCGGACAGGCCATTGGAGGGAAATTCACCCCTCCACTTT. Its protein product is CASSSADRPLEGNSPLHF. Variable domain in full (rest from reference TRBV5-1 and TRBJ1-6): KAGVTQTPRYLIKTRGQQVTLSCSPISGHRSVSWYQQTPGQGLQFLFEYFSETQRNKGNFPGRFSGRQFSNSRSEMNVSTLELGDSALYLCASSSADRPLEGNSPLHFGNGTRLTVT.

This clone was seen a single time. The V call is TRBV7-9, the J call TRBJ1-1, with a weak D call TRBD1 (5 bases). CDR1 and CDR2 from the germline V gene are SEHNR and FQNEAQ (reference sequence). The CDR3 covers 16 residues. Between the trimmed V and J ends, which lost 6 bases and 0 bases, there was a span of 17 bases. CDR3 loop: CASRNKAGRMNTEAFF. The CDR3 coding sequence is TGTGCCAGCAGGAACAAGGCAGGGAGGATGAACACTGAAGCTTTCTTT.

In this sample, this clone turned up a few times. The chain couples TRBV6-1 to TRBJ2-7; 9 bases line up with TRBD1. This CDR3 contains 18 residues. The germline V gene has CDR1 MNHNS and CDR2 SASEGT. Germline trimming cut 4 bases from V and 1 base from J; bases unmatched to any gene: 14. CDR3: CASSASGTGTGSSYEQYF. DNA of the CDR3: TGTGCCAGCAGTGCTTCCGGAACCGGGACAGGGAGTTCCTACGAGCAGTACTTC.

The chain has TRBV27 and TRBJ1-1, with unresolved D. V was shortened by 8 bases and J by 5 bases, with 18 bases between the two germline ends. CDR1 and CDR2 (germline): MNHEY, SMNVEV (reference sequence). This CDR3 comprises 14 residues. CDR3 nucleotide sequence: TGTGCCAGCGCCTACGCCTCATTCGGGACTGAAGCTTTCTTT. Translation gives CASAYASFGTEAFF.

The J gene is TRBJ1-2, the V gene TRBV5-1; D remains unclear. Trimming took 2 bases from V and 4 from J, leaving 33 bases between them. The length of the CDR3 is 21 residues. In germline, CDR1 is SGHRS, CDR2 YFSETQ. The CDR3 loop reads CASSFFPEFSAGGSESYGYTF. The CDR3 coding sequence is TGCGCCAGCAGCTTTTTCCCCGAGTTCTCAGCAGGAGGCTCCGAAAGCTATGGCTACACCTTC. Together with reference TRBV5-1 and TRBJ1-2, the CDR3 gives the full variable domain: KAGVTQTPRYLIKTRGQQVTLSCSPISGHRSVSWYQQTPGQGLQFLFEYFSETQRNKGNFPGRFSGRQFSNSRSEMNVSTLELGDSALYLCASSFFPEFSAGGSESYGYTFGSGTRLTVV.

This chain links TRBV25-1 with TRBJ1-6, with D possibly being TRBD1 (5 bases). Trimming stripped 4 bases from V and 8 bases from J, with 12 bases between. Germline lookup yields CDR1 MGHDK and CDR2 SYGVNS. This CDR3 is built from 14 residues. The CDR3 DNA reads TGTGCCAGCAGTGGCGGGACCACATATTCACCCCTCCACTTT. Encoded protein: CASSGGTTYSPLHF.

The chain joins TRBV12-2 to TRBJ1-2; the table's D call, TRBD1, was not checked against the DNA. TRBV12-2 counts as a pseudogene. There are 15 residues in the CDR3. The CDR3 here is CASRSKALTAHGYTF. The CDR3 DNA follows: TGTGCAAGTCGCTCAAAAGCCCTGACAGCCCATGGCTACACCTTC.

This rearrangement joins TRBV19 to TRBJ1-6, with TRBD1 matching over 7 bases. The CDR3 contains 16 residues. Looked up from germline, CDR1 is LNHDA and CDR2 is SQIVND (reference sequence). The J segment lost 8 bases and the V segment lost 4 bases, leaving 11 bases of the junction unmatched. The CDR3 DNA sequence: TGTGCCAGTAGTACACGATACAGGGGAGGTTATTCACCCCTCCACTTT. It translates to CASSTRYRGGYSPLHF.

The chain employs TRBV6-6 and TRBJ1-2; 7 bases match TRBD1. Germline lookup yields CDR1 MNHNY and CDR2 SVGAGI (reference sequence). This CDR3 contains 13 residues. Trimming at V came to 5 bases and at J to 5 bases, leaving 5 bases not matched to a gene. CDR3 DNA sequence: TGTGCCAGCAGTCTCGGGACAGAATATGGCTACACCTTC. Protein sequence: CASSLGTEYGYTF.

The chain is built from TRBV5-4 and TRBJ1-1; D gene unclear. The CDR3 extends over 11 amino acids. Trimming removed 7 bases at V and 5 bases at J, with 9 bases between. Germline lookup yields CDR1 SGHNT and CDR2 YYREEE (reference sequence). DNA of the CDR3: TGTGCCAGCCGCGGAGGGACTGAAGCTTTCTTT. Amino acid sequence: CASRGGTEAFF.